A single sample is the source of the 8 T cell receptor beta chains below, sequenced in a study of T cell clusters in autoimmune cytopenias (dated by TCRdb to between 2018 and 2021). Sequencing took place on an Illumina MiSeq. TRB rearrangements were amplified by multiplex PCR following a touch-down protocol, with the TRB-A and TRB-B primer pools mixed in one tube. Based on TCRdb reprocessing of the reads, there is one entry per CDR3 protein sequence, and DNA is missing. The record for this sample contains 3,000 to 4,000 distinct CDR3 sequences. The ten largest clones capture 35% to 40% of the sample. Per sample, around 0.25 ug of peripheral blood genomic DNA, approximately 38,000 genome equivalents, was used for TRB amplification. Sequenced: peripheral blood. The receptors were gathered from a human donor with an autoimmune cytopenia or autoimmune hepatitis (not recorded which).

This clonotype is identified as medium-sized from frequency. This chain joins TRBV5-6 and TRBJ2-3; lacking DNA, the TRBD1 call made by TCRdb goes unchecked. Germline CDR1 reads SGHDT; CDR2 reads YYEEEE. CDR3 length: 15 amino acids. The CDR3 here is CASSYRAGYTDTQYF.

Considering frequency, this clonotype is medium-sized. This chain joins TRBV18 and TRBJ2-5; checking the TCRdb D call of TRBD1 is not possible without DNA. The CDR3 spans 13 residues. From germline, CDR1 is KGHSH and CDR2 LQKENI. The CDR3 here is CASSRDSQETQYF.

The rearrangement links TRBV6-4 to TRBJ1-5; the D gene TCRdb calls, TRBD1, cannot be checked with no DNA. CDR1 and CDR2 (germline): MRHNA, SNTAGT. The CDR3 has 14 residues. The CDR3 region is CASRQGFSNQPQHF.

This clonotype is deemed medium-sized by its frequency. The V call is TRBV6-5, the J call TRBJ2-5. Germline values: CDR1 MNHEY, CDR2 SVGAGI. CDR3 size: 13 residues. This CDR3 reads CASSYWNGETQYF.

This clonotype is called medium-sized (0.01 to 0.1%) based on its frequency. The chain joins TRBV19 to TRBJ2-1; there is no DNA to check the TCRdb D call of TRBD2. The CDR3 is made up of 13 amino acids. From germline, CDR1 is LNHDA and CDR2 SQIVND (reference sequence). The chain's CDR3 is CACTSGNYNEQFF. Supplemented by reference TRBV19 and TRBJ2-1, the full variable domain reads DGGITQSPKYLFRKEGQNVTLSCEQNLNHDAMYWYRQDPGQGLRLIYYSQIVNDFQKGDIAEGYSVSREKKESFPLTVTSAQKNPTAFYLCACTSGNYNEQFFGPGTRLTVL.

V is TRBV7-9 and J is TRBJ1-5. CDR3 length: 16 amino acids. Germline V lookup: CDR1 SEHNR, CDR2 FQNEAQ (reference sequence). CDR3 amino acids: CASSLQGTHSNQPQHF.

The rearrangement joins TRBV27 to TRBJ2-3; without DNA, the TCRdb call of TRBD1 cannot be checked. Germline V CDR1 and CDR2: MNHEY, SMNVEV (reference sequence). The CDR3 spans 15 residues. CDR3 sequence: CASSAQGAGTDTQYF.

The gene calls are TRBV12-3 or TRBV12-4 and TRBJ1-2. This CDR3 has 15 amino acids. CDR3 loop: CASSLRHISNYGYTF.